Shown below are 12 T cell receptor beta chains from a single sample sequenced in a study of shared clonotypes between healthy human individuals (dated by TCRdb to the early 2020s). Library generation was performed with the immunoSEQ multiplex PCR assay. TCRdb re-hosts the immuneACCESS table, in-frame sequences only. Its copies lack some clones; in the studies checked, an unresolved V gene accounts for under half of them, and the cause for the rest is not known. The sample table records fewer than 1.4 million clones; around 78% of these occur just once. 0.6% to 0.75% of the sample is in the top ten clones. The material sequenced was memory CD4+ T cells from PBMCs. The sample's cell subset or site label, in plain terms: CD45RA-negative fraction. The receptors were gathered from a man aged 18-30 years in good health. Some clones in this sample may be carry-over from other donors' samples.

This clone appeared a single time. The CDR3 spells CASSPKGYGYTF. In nucleotides, the CDR3 is TGTGCCAGCAGTCCCAAGGGTTATGGCTACACCTTC. The genes are TRBV28 and TRBJ1-2; D remains ambiguous. This CDR3 spans 12 amino acids. Trimming shortened V by 5 bases and J by 5 bases, and 9 bases separated the two germline ends. The V gene's germline CDR1 is MDHEN and CDR2 SYDVKM.

In its sample, this clone was seen once. This rearrangement joins TRBV30 to TRBJ2-2; no reliable D call. The CDR3 length is 13 residues. Trimming cost V 2 bases and J 1 base, with 5 bases left between them. Germline V gives CDR1 GTSNPN, CDR2 SVGIG (reference sequence). The CDR3 protein is CAWSYWNTGELFF. CDR3 bases: TGTGCCTGGAGTTATTGGAACACCGGGGAGCTGTTTTTT.

CDR3 nucleotide sequence: TGCGCCAGCAGCTTGGACGGGGGGCAGAACACTGAAGCTTTCTTT. Its translation is CASSLDGGQNTEAFF. The chain is built from TRBV5-1 and TRBJ1-1, with D perhaps matching TRBD1 (6 bases). V was trimmed by 0 bases and J by 1 base, leaving 10 bases between them. The CDR3 length is 15 residues. Germline loops: CDR1 SGHRS, CDR2 YFSETQ.

The gene calls are TRBV5-4 and TRBJ1-3; D call uncertain. CDR1 is SGHNT, CDR2 YYREEE, per germline (reference sequence). The length of the CDR3 is 15 residues. V was pared by 0 bases and J by 0 bases, with 7 bases between. In DNA, the CDR3 is TGTGCCAGCAGCTTGGACACAAACTCTGGAAACACCATATATTTT. As protein: CASSLDTNSGNTIYF.

The V call is TRBV7-8, the J call TRBJ1-2, with D maybe TRBD1 (5 bases). V was shortened by 5 bases and J by 2 bases, with 21 bases between the two germline ends. CDR1 is SGHVS, CDR2 FQNEAQ, per germline. This CDR3 is built from 17 residues. Written as DNA, the CDR3 is TGTGCCAGCAGCCCCCAGGGTCGTCCCCAATACAACTATGGCTACACCTTC. Translated: CASSPQGRPQYNYGYTF.

The chain has TRBV6-1 and TRBJ2-5; 15 bases fit TRBD2. With 2 bases clipped from V and 5 bases from J, the junction kept 9 bases outside the gene matches. The CDR3 contains 18 residues. Germline V gene data show CDR1 as MNHNS and CDR2 as SASEGT. This CDR3 is CASSERTGTSGRWETQYF. The CDR3 DNA follows: TGTGCCAGCAGTGAAAGGACCGGGACTAGCGGGAGGTGGGAGACCCAGTACTTC.

J is TRBJ2-7 and V is TRBV5-4; TRBD2 matches at 10 bases. In germline, CDR1 is SGHNT, CDR2 YYREEE (reference sequence). The CDR3 is 16 amino acids. Losses at the gene ends were 0 bases for V and 7 bases for J; bases not matched to a gene: 10. Here the CDR3 reads CASSLGAATSGREQYF. The CDR3 bases are TGTGCCAGCAGCTTGGGGGCCGCGACTAGCGGGCGGGAGCAGTACTTC. The whole variable domain, remainder taken from reference TRBV5-4 and TRBJ2-7, is ETGVTQSPTHLIKTRGQQVTLRCSSQSGHNTVSWYQQALGQGPQFIFQYYREEENGRGNFPPRFSGLQFPNYSSELNVNALELDDSALYLCASSLGAATSGREQYFGPGTRLTVT.

This clone is a singleton in its sample. V usage is TRBV7-3 and J usage is TRBJ2-5; a weak D match, TRBD2 (5 bases). The CDR3 loop spans 13 amino acids. V was clipped by 1 base and J by 4 bases, with 7 bases between them. Germline CDR1 and CDR2: SGHTA and FQGTGA. As DNA, the CDR3 is TGTGCCAGCAGCTTAAAGGCGGGAGAGACCCAGTACTTC. It codes for CASSLKAGETQYF.

To note about this clone: An end of the junction differs from the germline gene, which may be a read error. The chain carries TRBV7-4 and TRBJ2-7; D is ambiguous. This CDR3 has 9 amino acids. Germline V gene lookup returns CDR1 SGHVT and CDR2 SQSDAQ. The CDR3 nucleotides read TGTGCCAGCAGCTCCCTGCCTTGCTTC. Translation gives CASSSLPCF. Supplemented by reference TRBV7-4 and TRBJ2-7, the full variable domain reads GAGVSQSPRYKVAKRGRDVALRCDSISGHVTLYWYRQTLGQGSEVLTYSQSDAQRDKSGRPSGRFSAERPERSVSTLKIQRTEQGDSAVYLCASSSLPCFGPGTRLTVT.

Comment on this clone: The same CDR3 can be traced to other DNA sequences in this sample. The rearrangement uses TRBV10-2 and TRBJ2-1; no definite D call. The V end was cut by 4 bases, the J end by 3 bases, with 1 base between. Germline CDR1 and CDR2: WSHSY and SAAADI. This CDR3 has 11 amino acids. The CDR3 loop is CASSGYNEQFF. DNA of the CDR3: TGCGCCAGCAGTGGCTACAATGAGCAGTTCTTC.

This clone was detected once. V is TRBV5-1 and J is TRBJ1-1; D is uncertain. Germline V gene data show CDR1 as SGHRS and CDR2 as YFSETQ. The CDR3 sequence is 15 residues long. V was clipped by 0 bases and J by 4 bases, with 13 bases between them. The CDR3 sequence: CASSLATPSRTEAFF. For the CDR3, the DNA is TGCGCCAGCAGCTTGGCCACGCCATCTCGCACTGAAGCTTTCTTT.

This clone has just one count. A far larger clone is one nucleotide away, so this likely arose from a read error. The V and J genes are TRBV30 and TRBJ1-5; D is possibly TRBD1 (6 bases). Germline CDR1 is GTSNPN and CDR2 is SVGIG (reference sequence). The CDR3 runs 14 residues. V shed 4 bases and J shed 4 bases, with 14 bases lying between them. The CDR3 region is CAWNTGTLNQPQHF. CDR3 coding DNA: TGTGCCTGGAATACCGGGACACTAAATCAGCCCCAGCATTTT.